This T cell receptor (beta chain) was found in a study of somatic mutations in cytotoxic T cells in rheumatoid arthritis. Germline values: CDR1 SQVTM, CDR2 ANQGSEA. Trimming shortened V by 6 bases and J by 0 bases, and 14 bases separated the two germline ends. This CDR3 has 15 residues. Of note for this clone: As yet, its antigen is unknown.

Study-level results: Over 20% of CD8+ cells belonged to the largest CD8+ clone in about an eighth of the 65 patients.

Sequenced by immunoSEQ multiplex PCR; TCRdb stores in-frame clones only, minus some. Of roughly 4,000 clones listed, roughly 74% are singletons. Sequencing input: CD8+ T cells sorted from blood. V and J are TRBV29-1 and TRBJ2-2; D is possibly TRBD1 (5 bases). This TCR was recovered from an adult with rheumatoid arthritis. Written as DNA, the CDR3 is TGCAGCGTGCAGGGAACAAACGCGAACACCGGGGAGCTGTTTTTT. Amino acids: CSVQGTNANTGELFF.